This T cell receptor (beta chain) was profiled in a study of blood T cell repertoires in COVID-19. Study information: Samples of COVID-19 (acute and convalescent) were obtained from the United States, Italy and Spain. Sources were T cells, B-cell-depleted T cells, or PBMCs; the material itself was cDNA or gDNA.

All enrollees were roughly 18 to 90 years old and from 20 to 30 US areas. V lost 1 base and J 8 bases, leaving 6 bases between the germline ends. Germline lookup yields CDR1 SGHAT and CDR2 FQNNGV. This CDR3 has 13 residues. Per the study methods: The authors estimated nucleated cell counts from reference gene primer amplification. Data came from immunoSEQ multiplex PCR; TCRdb stores just in-frame clones and leaves some out. V, J and clone size are those of that table, while D and trimming were read from the DNA. This sample has 320,000 or so clones, with approximately 88% found just once. Only a few counts were recorded for this clone.

This chain joins TRBV11-2 and TRBJ1-6; D gene ambiguous. The sequenced material came from PBMCs or T cells enriched from blood (not recorded which). The clonotype originates from a man between 25 and 39 years old who had recovered from COVID-19. CDR3 coding DNA: TGTGCCAGCAGCTTAGGAAGCCATTCACCCCTCCACTTT. This sequence encodes CASSLGSHSPLHF. The variable domain in full, completed from reference TRBV11-2 and TRBJ1-6, reads EAGVAQSPRYKIIEKRQSVAFWCNPISGHATLYWYQQILGQGPKLLIQFQNNGVVDDSQLPKDRFSAERLKGVDSTLKIQPAKLEDSAVYLCASSLGSHSPLHFGNGTRLTVT.